This TCR beta chain derives from a study of OX40 agonist ivuxolimab in advanced cancers. Study results and limitations: Expanded clones belonging to CD8+ T cells outnumbered, on average, those of CD4+. By week 6 at 0.1 to 3.0 mg/kg, blood CD4+ and CD8+ T cells had expanded clonally.

The CDR3 contains 13 residues. J was trimmed by 5 bases and V by 4 bases; bases with no gene match: 3. The germline CDR1 and CDR2 sequences are SEHNR and FQNEAQ (reference sequence). Sequenced by immunoSEQ multiplex PCR; TCRdb stores in-frame clones only, minus some. The sample holds over 65,000 clones; approximately 86% are singletons and the top ten take 5.5% to 7.5%. With respect to this clone: No antigen is known for it.

This TCR was sampled from an adult with an advanced solid tumor such as melanoma, head and neck, liver or kidney cancer. The V and J genes are TRBV7-9 and TRBJ2-3; 7 bases align to TRBD1. The specimen was CD4+ or CD8+ T cells sorted from blood, collected in a trial of the OX40 agonist ivuxolimab. The CDR3 DNA follows: TGTGCCAGCAGCTCCTCAGGGGGAGATACGCAGTATTTT. It codes for CASSSSGGDTQYF.